The entry below gives a single TCR beta chain sequence along with its context. This entry belongs to a study of Tregs in tolerant kidney transplant recipients. Using immunoSEQ multiplex PCR, the repertoire was profiled, and TCRdb retains in-frame clones only, with some absent. The table records around 64,000 clones, 87% of them present only once. Recipients received nonmyeloablative bone marrow transplants from related graft donors, with transient mixed chimerism. Sequenced here: CD4+ T cells from blood (PBMCs), sampled 6 months after the transplant. The origin of this receptor is a human patient who received a combined kidney and bone marrow transplant. Some T cells may possibly be graft donor cells.

CDR3 bases: TGTGCCAGTAGTATAGGCGTTAGCTCCTACGAGCAGTACTTC. Amino acids: CASSIGVSSYEQYF. The rearrangement joins TRBV19 to TRBJ2-7; unclear D gene. CDR1 is LNHDA and CDR2 is SQIVND in the germline V gene (reference sequence). This CDR3 has 14 amino acids. The germline V and J ends were trimmed by 1 base and 0 bases, with 7 bases remaining between them.